The 13 T cell receptor beta chains reported below all come from one sample, sequenced in a study of T-cell memory formation after mild COVID-19. TCRdb ran MiXCR on the 5' RACE reads and lists one entry per CDR3 protein. The sample lists 100,000 to 150,000 distinct CDR3 sequences, roughly 6% occurring once. Source material: PBMCs or a T cell subset sorted from them (not recorded which). The receptor source for this set is an adult woman who had mild COVID-19 (a few samples of this study predate the infection). Cell type and time point are not known.

The chain uses TRBV5-1 and TRBJ1-4; no firm D call. Germline V CDR1 and CDR2: SGHRS, YFSETQ. There are 16 residues in the CDR3. Trimming stripped 0 bases from V and 0 bases from J, with 9 bases between. CDR3 in amino acids: CASSLAAGSTNEKLFF. Here the CDR3 DNA reads TGCGCCAGCAGCTTGGCGGCAGGTTCAACTAATGAAAAACTGTTTTTT.

A few counts support this clonotype. The rearrangement uses TRBV2 and TRBJ2-1; D is unresolved. Trimming took off 5 bases at V and 0 bases at J, with 8 bases between the two ends. From germline, CDR1 is SNHLY and CDR2 FYNNEI. This CDR3 contains 14 residues. CDR3 sequence reads: CASSSAPSYNEQFF. For the CDR3, the DNA is TGTGCCAGCAGTAGCGCGCCCTCCTACAATGAGCAGTTCTTC.

At least ten counts were recorded for this clonotype. The gene calls are TRBV20-1 and TRBJ2-3, with TRBD2 matching over 8 bases. Germline lookup yields CDR1 DFQATT and CDR2 SNEGSKA (reference sequence). The CDR3 contains 13 residues. J lost 5 bases, V lost 3 bases, and 4 bases had no gene match. CDR3 bases: TGCAGTGCTAGGTCGGCGGGAGGAGATACGCAGTATTTT. Translated, it gives CSARSAGGDTQYF.

The chain's CDR3 is CASSYLDRGDSPLHF. The CDR3, as DNA: TGTGCCAGCAGTTATTTGGACAGGGGAGACTCACCCCTCCACTTT. The chain carries TRBV6-6 and TRBJ1-6, with TRBD1 identical over 9 bases. V gave up 3 bases and J gave up 10 bases; unmatched junction bases: 7. CDR1 and CDR2 from the germline V gene are MNHNY and SVGAGI (reference sequence). This CDR3 region has 15 residues.

The V gene is TRBV28, the J gene TRBJ1-6; D ambiguous. The CDR3 covers 12 residues. Germline-derived CDR1 and CDR2 are MDHEN and SYDVKM. V lost 2 bases to trimming and J lost 15 bases, with 11 bases between them. CDR3 in amino acids: CASSLGVGLLHF. The CDR3 DNA reads as TGTGCCAGCAGTTTAGGGGTCGGCCTCCTCCACTTT.

This clonotype was seen repeatedly, ten times or more. This chain links TRBV5-5 with TRBJ2-7; 7 bases align to TRBD1. Looked up from germline, CDR1 is SGHKS and CDR2 is YYEKEE (reference sequence). J was trimmed by 2 bases and V by 4 bases; bases with no gene match: 9. This CDR3 region has 15 residues. This CDR3 reads CASSTAGTATYEQYF. In nucleotides, the CDR3 is TGTGCCAGCAGCACGGCCGGGACAGCTACCTACGAGCAGTACTTC.

This clonotype was counted between two and nine times. V is TRBV20-1 and J is TRBJ1-1; 8 nucleotides line up with TRBD1. Trimming took 1 base from V and 1 from J; bases not matched to a gene: 5. Germline CDR1 and CDR2: DFQATT and SNEGSKA (reference sequence). The CDR3 length is 15 residues. CDR3 loop: CSARVPGTGNTEAFF. DNA for the CDR3: TGCAGTGCTAGAGTCCCCGGGACAGGGAACACTGAAGCTTTCTTT.

This clonotype was recorded a few times. The rearrangement joins TRBV7-9 to TRBJ1-5, with D unresolved. This CDR3 has 15 residues. CDR1 SEHNR and CDR2 FQNEAQ come from the germline V gene (reference sequence). V lost 5 bases and J 0 bases, leaving 11 bases between the germline ends. The CDR3, as DNA: TGTGCCAGCAGCGCCGATAGGTCTAGCAATCAGCCCCAGCATTTT. Its protein product is CASSADRSSNQPQHF.

The chain recombines TRBV12-3 or TRBV12-4 with TRBJ1-4, with D unresolved. Deletions cut 3 bases from V and 6 bases from J, with 2 bases between. There are 11 residues in the CDR3. DNA for the CDR3: TGTGCCAGCAGTTTCGATGAAAAACTGTTTTTT. Translating it yields CASSFDEKLFF.

In its sample, this clonotype was seen a few times. V is TRBV4-2 and J is TRBJ2-7; a weak D match, TRBD2 (5 bases). Germline assignment: CDR1 LGHNA and CDR2 YNFKEQ. Trimming left V 0 bases short and J 6 bases short, with 15 bases between. This CDR3 spans 15 amino acids. CDR3 in DNA: TGTGCCAGCAGCCAAGATGGGAGACCCTCGGGCGAGCAGTACTTC. Its protein is CASSQDGRPSGEQYF.

This clonotype has at least ten counts. V usage is TRBV7-9 and J usage is TRBJ2-1; D not certain. V was clipped by 5 bases and J by 4 bases, with 3 bases between them. The CDR3 runs 11 residues. Germline loops: CDR1 SEHNR, CDR2 FQNEAQ (reference sequence). The DNA for the CDR3 is TGTGCCAGCAGCGGGTACAATGAGCAGTTCTTC. Amino acids: CASSGYNEQFF. The complete variable domain, with remaining parts taken from reference TRBV7-9 and TRBJ2-1, reads DTGVSQNPRHKITKRGQNVTFRCDPISEHNRLYWYRQTLGQGPEFLTYFQNEAQLEKSRLLSDRFSAERPKGSFSTLEIQRTEQGDSAMYLCASSGYNEQFFGPGTRLTVL.

This clonotype was observed a handful of times. The CDR3 is CASSRDRGLGNTIYF. The DNA for the CDR3 is TGTGCCAGCAGCCGTGACAGGGGGCTTGGAAACACCATATATTTT. This chain connects TRBV7-3 to TRBJ1-3, with 10 positions matching TRBD1. Germline-derived CDR1 and CDR2 are SGHTA and FQGTGA. This CDR3 region has 15 residues. V was pared by 5 bases and J by 3 bases, with 4 bases of the junction left unmatched.

This clonotype was recorded at least ten times. This chain links TRBV24-1 with TRBJ2-1; 8 bases line up with TRBD2. J was trimmed by 6 bases and V by 4 bases; bases with no gene match: 7. Per the germline V gene, CDR1 is KGHDR and CDR2 is SFDVKD. This CDR3 has 15 amino acids. The CDR3 nucleotides are TGTGCCACCAGTGACCCGGGACTAGGGGCCAATGAGCAGTTCTTC. Protein product: CATSDPGLGANEQFF.